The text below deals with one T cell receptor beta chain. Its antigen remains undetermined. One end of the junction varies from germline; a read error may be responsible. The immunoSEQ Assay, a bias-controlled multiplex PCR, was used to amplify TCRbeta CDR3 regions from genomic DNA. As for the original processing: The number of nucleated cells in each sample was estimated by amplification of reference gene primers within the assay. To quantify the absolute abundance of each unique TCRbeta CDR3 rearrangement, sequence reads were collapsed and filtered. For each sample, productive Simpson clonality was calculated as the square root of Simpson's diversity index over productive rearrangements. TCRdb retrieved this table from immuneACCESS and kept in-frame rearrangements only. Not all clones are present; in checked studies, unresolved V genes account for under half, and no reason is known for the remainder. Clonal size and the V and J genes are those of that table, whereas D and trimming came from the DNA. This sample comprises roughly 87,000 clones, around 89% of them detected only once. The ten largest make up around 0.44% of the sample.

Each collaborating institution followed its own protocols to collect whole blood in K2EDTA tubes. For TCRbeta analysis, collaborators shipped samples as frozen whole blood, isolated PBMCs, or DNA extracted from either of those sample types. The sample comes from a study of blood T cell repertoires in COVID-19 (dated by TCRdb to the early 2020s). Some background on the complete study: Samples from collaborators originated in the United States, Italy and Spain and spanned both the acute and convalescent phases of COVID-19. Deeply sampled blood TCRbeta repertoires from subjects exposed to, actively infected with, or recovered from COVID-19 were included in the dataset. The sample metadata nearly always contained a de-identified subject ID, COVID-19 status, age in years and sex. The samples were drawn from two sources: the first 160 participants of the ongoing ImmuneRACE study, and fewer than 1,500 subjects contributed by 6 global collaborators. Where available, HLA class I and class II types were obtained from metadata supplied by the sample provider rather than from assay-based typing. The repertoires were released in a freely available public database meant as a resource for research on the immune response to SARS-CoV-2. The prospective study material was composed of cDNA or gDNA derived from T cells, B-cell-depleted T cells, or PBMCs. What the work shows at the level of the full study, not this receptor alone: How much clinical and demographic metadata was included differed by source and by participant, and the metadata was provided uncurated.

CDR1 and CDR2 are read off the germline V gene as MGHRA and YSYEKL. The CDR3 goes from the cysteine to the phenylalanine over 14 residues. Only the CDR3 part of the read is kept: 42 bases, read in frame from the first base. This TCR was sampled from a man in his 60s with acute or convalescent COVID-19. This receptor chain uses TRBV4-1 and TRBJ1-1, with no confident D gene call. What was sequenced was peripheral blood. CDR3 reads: CASNQRVWNTEAFF. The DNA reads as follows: TGCGCCAGCAACCAACGGGTTTGGAACACTGAAGCTTTCTTT.